The 6 T cell receptor beta chains below were found in one sample sequenced in a study of blood T cell repertoires in COVID-19. Profiling relied on immunoSEQ multiplex PCR, and the TCRdb table lists in-frame clones only, not all of them. The repertoire holds just over 3,000 clones, with 93% as singletons. The sample was peripheral blood. These receptors all stem from a human donor in a cohort sampled during active COVID-19.

The V call is TRBV6-2 or TRBV6-3, the J call TRBJ2-7; 10 nucleotides agree with TRBD2. Germline CDR1 reads MNHEY; CDR2 reads SVGEGT. Trimming took 5 bases from V and 2 from J; bases not matched to a gene: 9. The CDR3 consists of 16 residues. The DNA of the CDR3 is TGTGCCAGCAGTCCGCATACTAGCGGGGATCCCTACGAGCAGTACTTC. It encodes CASSPHTSGDPYEQYF.

The genes are TRBV13 and TRBJ1-1, with no clear D. Germline lookup yields CDR1 PRHDT and CDR2 FYEKMQ (reference sequence). There are 11 residues in the CDR3. With 2 bases removed from V and 8 bases from J, the gap between germline ends came to 6 bases. CDR3 nucleotide sequence: TGTGCCAGCAGCTTAAGCAGGGAAGCTTTCTTT. Translated, it gives CASSLSREAFF.

The J gene is TRBJ2-1, the V gene TRBV2; 15 bases are shared with TRBD2. CDR1 is SNHLY, CDR2 FYNNEI, per germline. CDR3 length: 15 residues. Losses at the gene ends were 6 bases for V and 9 bases for J; bases not matched to a gene: 6. This CDR3 reads CASRWTSGRVGEQFF. For the CDR3, the DNA is TGTGCCAGCAGGTGGACTAGCGGGAGGGTAGGTGAGCAGTTCTTC.

This clone has a single count. The chain employs TRBV18 and TRBJ2-1, with 14 bases identical to TRBD2. The V gene end was trimmed by 0 bases and the J gene end by 9 bases; junction bases not matched to a gene: 4. Per germline, CDR1 KGHSH and CDR2 LQKENI. CDR3 length: 16 residues. The chain's CDR3 is CASSPPGTSGSGEQFF. CDR3 DNA: TGTGCCAGCTCACCACCCGGGACTAGCGGGAGTGGTGAGCAGTTCTTC. The whole variable domain, remainder taken from reference TRBV18 and TRBJ2-1, is NAGVMQNPRHLVRRRGQEARLRCSPMKGHSHVYWYRQLPEEGLKFMVYLQKENIIDESGMPKERFSAEFPKEGPSILRIQQVVRGDSAAYFCASSPPGTSGSGEQFFGPGTRLTVL.

The V gene is TRBV4-2, the J gene TRBJ2-1; D remains ambiguous. V lost 1 base, J lost 7 bases, and 8 bases lay in between. Germline CDR1 and CDR2: LGHNA and YNFKEQ. CDR3 length equals 13 residues. As DNA, the CDR3 is TGTGCCAGCAGCCAAGTTAAAACAAATGAGCAGTTCTTC. This translates into CASSQVKTNEQFF.

The genes are TRBV5-1 and TRBJ2-3; 8 bases are a match to TRBD1. J was trimmed by 3 bases and V by 3 bases; bases with no gene match: 3. In germline, CDR1 is SGHRS, CDR2 YFSETQ. The length of the CDR3 is 14 residues. The CDR3, as DNA: TGCGCCAGCAGCTCCCAGGGGGCAACAGATACGCAGTATTTT. Its translation is CASSSQGATDTQYF.